These 7 T cell receptor beta chains came from one sample sequenced in a study of CD8 T cells in Susac syndrome. About 0.5 to 1 ug RNA was reverse transcribed with random hexamers. TCRdb fed the immunoSEQ multiplex PCR reads into MiXCR, producing one record per CDR3 protein. Counted here are 200,000 or so distinct CDR3 sequences, just under 95% occurring once; the ten biggest clones make up around 0.15%. Source material: CD8+ T cells from PBMCs. Source of these receptors: a human donor with Susac syndrome.

In its sample, this clonotype was seen once. The chain links TRBV4-2 to TRBJ2-5; D is perhaps TRBD2 (5 bases). V gave up 2 bases and J gave up 5 bases, with 9 bases separating them. From germline, CDR1 is LGHNA and CDR2 YNFKEQ. The CDR3 is made up of 13 amino acids. The CDR3 DNA sequence: TGTGCCAGCAGCCAATTAGCGACGGAGACCCAGTACTTC. Protein product: CASSQLATETQYF.

This chain links TRBV19 with TRBJ2-7, with D possibly TRBD1 on 6 matching bases. The length of the CDR3 is 14 residues. The V gene's germline CDR1 is LNHDA and CDR2 SQIVND (reference sequence). V gave up 3 bases and J gave up 3 bases, with 12 bases separating them. This CDR3 reads CASSISGQVYEQYF. CDR3 sequence (DNA): TGTGCCAGTAGTATCTCGGGACAAGTCTACGAGCAGTACTTC.

The chain carries TRBV9 and TRBJ1-5; D remains ambiguous. CDR1 and CDR2 (germline): SGDLS, YYNGEE. This CDR3 is 13 amino acids long. V was cut by 2 bases and J by 4 bases, with 7 bases left in between. This CDR3 reads CASSVSLNQPQHF. CDR3 nucleotide sequence: TGTGCCAGCAGCGTTTCGCTTAATCAGCCCCAGCATTTT.

V is TRBV4-1 and J is TRBJ2-1; TRBD2 matches 13 bases. The germline CDR1 and CDR2 sequences are MGHRA and YSYEKL. The ends lost 1 base at V and 3 bases at J; junction bases unmatched: 3. The CDR3 has 17 residues. The CDR3 region has the DNA TGCGCCAGCAGCCAAGGCGGACTAGCGGGAGACTACAATGAGCAGTTCTTC. Amino acids: CASSQGGLAGDYNEQFF.

The rearrangement joins TRBV13 to TRBJ1-2; the match to TRBD1 covers 7 bases. The junction had 14 bases not matched to a gene; V was cut back by 4 bases and J by 3 bases. Germline CDR1 is PRHDT and CDR2 is FYEKMQ (reference sequence). There are 17 residues in the CDR3. In nucleotides, the CDR3 is TGTGCCAGCAGCTCCGGGACAGAGGTTGGAATTCACTATGGCTACACCTTC. Protein sequence: CASSSGTEVGIHYGYTF. Supplemented by reference TRBV13 and TRBJ1-2, the full variable domain reads AAGVIQSPRHLIKEKRETATLKCYPIPRHDTVYWYQQGPGQDPQFLISFYEKMQSDKGSIPDRFSAQQFSDYHSELNMSSLELGDSALYFCASSSGTEVGIHYGYTFGSGTRLTVV.

This clonotype came up once. The V and J genes are TRBV12-3 or TRBV12-4 and TRBJ2-7; D gene uncertain. This CDR3 contains 12 residues. V was pared by 3 bases and J by 5 bases, with 8 bases between. CDR3 amino acids: CASSFGSNEQYF. Written as DNA, the CDR3 is TGTGCCAGCAGTTTTGGGTCTAACGAGCAGTACTTC.

The rearrangement joins TRBV29-1 to TRBJ2-1, with 10 nucleotides matching TRBD2. The CDR3 is made up of 15 amino acids. Germline lookup yields CDR1 SQVTM and CDR2 ANQGSEA. The junction had 2 bases not matched to a gene; V was cut back by 1 base and J by 2 bases. CDR3 amino acids: CSVEGTSGTYNEQFF. The CDR3 bases are TGCAGCGTTGAAGGGACTAGCGGCACCTACAATGAGCAGTTCTTC.